This T cell receptor beta chain was sequenced for a study of blood T cell repertoires in COVID-19. At the level of the study: Sample material is recorded as cDNA or gDNA derived from T cells, B-cell-depleted T cells, or PBMCs.

This clone was seen only a few times. Here immunoSEQ multiplex PCR was the method, and the copy in TCRdb shows in-frame clones only, minus some. The top ten hold 3.7% of the sample, which has some 150,000 clones, approximately 90% seen once. The V gene's germline CDR1 is SGHVS and CDR2 FQNEAQ. This CDR3 region has 19 residues. Trimming shortened V by 5 bases and J by 6 bases, and 31 bases separated the two germline ends. This clonotype was obtained from a man between 18 and 35 years old with active or convalescent COVID-19. The sequenced sample consisted of peripheral blood. This chain uses TRBV7-8 with TRBJ1-2, with unresolved D. As DNA, the CDR3 is TGTGCCAGCAGCCCAAGGTCGACGTATCAACCATTCGGCGGTGATGGCTACACCTTC. Its protein is CASSPRSTYQPFGGDGYTF.